This TCR beta chain originates from a study of identical twins. This clonotype was recorded at least ten times. The antigen is unknown. Template switching, a step in the protocol, added a universal primer site, and cDNA carried unique molecular identifiers. From the 5' RACE reads, TCRdb called clonotypes with MiXCR, one entry per CDR3 protein. Of 700,000 or so distinct CDR3 sequences in the sample, 21% were seen once. Study results and limitations: Out-of-frame TCR alpha sharing observed in monozygotic twins exceeded model estimates. With abundant cord blood beta clonotypes, insertions were fewer; memory repertoires showed no such pattern.

Germline assignment: CDR1 LGHNA and CDR2 YSLEER. The CDR3 length is 15 residues. V was shortened by 1 base and J by 0 bases, with 4 bases between the two germline ends. These same records also appear under a second study, on T cells expressing NK-cell markers. In that study: The same clonotypes also predominated in the CD3+CD56-NKG2C+ fraction of a few donors.

What was sequenced was PBMCs. This chain links TRBV4-3 with TRBJ1-6; unclear D gene. The TCR originated in a woman aged 18-29 years in good health. The chain's CDR3 is CASSQGGSYNSPLHF. In DNA form, the CDR3 reads TGCGCCAGCAGCCAAGGTGGCTCCTATAATTCACCCCTCCACTTT.